The 20 T cell receptor beta chains below come from one sample, sequenced in a study of shared clonotypes between healthy human individuals. Naive CD8 cells comprised CD45RO-negative, CCR7-positively selected cells, excluding terminally differentiated effector memory CD45RA+ cells. The method was immunoSEQ multiplex PCR; TCRdb's version includes in-frame clones alone and lacks a portion of them. The table records 1.5 million to 2.5 million clones, about 95% of them present only once. Sequenced material: naive CD8+ T cells sorted from blood. These receptors were taken from a man between 18 and 29 years old in good health.

J is TRBJ2-7 and V is TRBV6-1, with TRBD2 identical over 12 bases. Unmatched junction bases numbered 4, after V lost 7 bases and J lost 6 bases. Germline V gene data show CDR1 as MNHNS and CDR2 as SASEGT. The CDR3 totals 13 residues. Here the CDR3 reads CASTLAGGPEQYF. As DNA, the CDR3 is TGTGCCAGCACTCTAGCGGGAGGGCCCGAGCAGTACTTC.

In this sample, this clone turned up many times. The sample contains more than one DNA sequence encoding this CDR3. J is TRBJ2-2 and V is TRBV9; D not certain. This CDR3 contains 13 residues. Germline lookup yields CDR1 SGDLS and CDR2 YYNGEE. V was trimmed by 0 bases and J by 4 bases, leaving 4 bases between them. CDR3 nucleotide sequence: TGTGCCAGCAGCGTAGGGGGCACCGGGGAGCTGTTTTTT. As protein: CASSVGGTGELFF.

This chain joins TRBV27 and TRBJ1-5; D remains unclear. This CDR3 has 15 residues. Trimming removed 2 bases at V and 2 bases at J, with 10 bases between. The germline gives CDR1 MNHEY, CDR2 SMNVEV (reference sequence). The CDR3 bases are TGTGCCAGCAGTTTAGGAAGTCTCGGCAATCAGCCCCAGCATTTT. Its protein is CASSLGSLGNQPQHF.

V gene TRBV6-1 combines with J gene TRBJ2-7; maybe TRBD2 (5 bases). The CDR3 sequence is 18 residues long. V lost 1 base and J lost 1, with 20 bases in between. Germline CDR1 reads MNHNS; CDR2 reads SASEGT. The CDR3 is CASSEEQLFLEGSYEQYF. CDR3 sequence (DNA): TGTGCCAGCAGTGAAGAACAACTCTTCCTTGAGGGATCCTACGAGCAGTACTTC.

V and J are TRBV11-3 and TRBJ2-7; D unresolved. The CDR3 length is 12 residues. V was cut by 5 bases and J by 6 bases, with 11 bases left in between. Germline V CDR1 and CDR2: SGHNT, YENEEA. CDR3: CASSKDGFEQYF. In nucleotides, the CDR3 is TGTGCCAGCAGCAAGGACGGTTTCGAGCAGTACTTC.

As concerns this clone: Within the sample, other DNA sequences also encode this same CDR3. This sequence joins TRBV7-9 and TRBJ2-5, with 7 bases identical to TRBD1. CDR3 length equals 16 residues. Per germline, CDR1 SEHNR and CDR2 FQNEAQ (reference sequence). Trimming at V came to 5 bases and at J to 2 bases, leaving 11 bases not matched to a gene. The CDR3 sequence: CASSVPQGQPQETQYF. The DNA for the CDR3 is TGTGCCAGCAGCGTCCCCCAGGGACAGCCACAAGAGACCCAGTACTTC.

This sequence joins TRBV19 and TRBJ2-7; 11 positions match TRBD1. The CDR3 has 17 residues. The germline V gene has CDR1 LNHDA and CDR2 SQIVND (reference sequence). V was pared by 1 base and J by 5 bases, with 10 bases of the junction left unmatched. The CDR3 protein is CASSIVWTGGSIDEQYF. CDR3 coding DNA: TGTGCCAGTAGTATAGTTTGGACAGGGGGCTCTATAGACGAGCAGTACTTC.

The chain is built from TRBV18 and TRBJ2-5; D may correspond to TRBD1 or TRBD2 (5 bases each). The CDR3 runs to 15 residues. Germline CDR1 KGHSH, CDR2 LQKENI. V shed 2 bases and J shed 1 base, with 11 bases lying between them. The CDR3 region is CASSPLRGPQETQYF. For the CDR3, the DNA is TGTGCCAGCTCACCATTGAGGGGCCCCCAAGAGACCCAGTACTTC.

The rearrangement links TRBV20-1 to TRBJ2-1; D ambiguous. CDR1 and CDR2 from the germline V gene are DFQATT and SNEGSKA (reference sequence). Trimming left V 8 bases short and J 7 bases short, with 12 bases between. The CDR3 is made up of 11 amino acids. The CDR3 here is CSRPDGNEQFF. The CDR3 DNA is TGCAGTCGTCCGGATGGGAATGAGCAGTTCTTC.

The V gene is TRBV19, the J gene TRBJ1-5; unclear D gene. CDR3 length equals 14 residues. Germline CDR1 LNHDA, CDR2 SQIVND (reference sequence). The V end was cut by 3 bases, the J end by 4 bases, with 10 bases between. CDR3 residues: CASSILSWNQPQHF. CDR3 bases: TGTGCCAGTAGTATCCTCAGTTGGAATCAGCCCCAGCATTTT. Combining the CDR3 with reference TRBV19 and TRBJ1-5 gives the whole variable domain DGGITQSPKYLFRKEGQNVTLSCEQNLNHDAMYWYRQDPGQGLRLIYYSQIVNDFQKGDIAEGYSVSREKKESFPLTVTSAQKNPTAFYLCASSILSWNQPQHFGDGTRLSIL.

The rearrangement links TRBV11-2 to TRBJ2-7, with a possible D match to TRBD2 (6 bases). The V gene lost 8 bases and the J gene lost 3 bases, with 11 bases spanning the gap. In germline, CDR1 is SGHAT, CDR2 FQNNGV. The length of the CDR3 is 12 residues. CDR3 in amino acids: CASGVGGYEQYF. DNA of the CDR3: TGTGCCAGCGGAGTGGGAGGCTACGAGCAGTACTTC. The full variable domain, its missing parts supplied by reference TRBV11-2 and TRBJ2-7, is EAGVAQSPRYKIIEKRQSVAFWCNPISGHATLYWYQQILGQGPKLLIQFQNNGVVDDSQLPKDRFSAERLKGVDSTLKIQPAKLEDSAVYLCASGVGGYEQYFGPGTRLTVT.

The chain employs TRBV7-3 and TRBJ2-3, with D possibly being TRBD2 (5 bases). Trimming took 3 bases from V and 4 from J, leaving 8 bases between them. The CDR3 has 13 amino acids. Germline lookup yields CDR1 SGHTA and CDR2 FQGTGA. This chain's CDR3 is CASSFGLSDTQYF. CDR3 nucleotides: TGTGCCAGCAGCTTTGGACTCTCAGATACGCAGTATTTT.

This clone was picked up one time. At the DNA level, this CDR3 is encoded by other sequences in the same sample as well. The rearrangement joins TRBV19 to TRBJ1-4; D unresolved. Trimming cost V 1 base and J 5 bases, with 5 bases left between them. From germline, CDR1 is LNHDA and CDR2 SQIVND (reference sequence). The CDR3 spans 13 residues. Here the CDR3 reads CASSIVPNEKLFF. The CDR3 bases are TGTGCCAGTAGTATAGTACCGAATGAAAAACTGTTTTTT.

The chain links TRBV7-2 to TRBJ1-1, with 7 bases identical to TRBD1. Unmatched junction bases numbered 4, after V lost 2 bases and J lost 1 base. Germline lookup yields CDR1 SGHTA and CDR2 FQGNSA. The CDR3 runs 15 residues. The DNA of the CDR3 is TGTGCCAGCAGCTTATATACAGGGGCGAACACTGAAGCTTTCTTT. Amino acid sequence: CASSLYTGANTEAFF. The full variable domain, in which reference TRBV7-2 and TRBJ1-1 provide the parts outside the CDR3, is GAGVSQSPSNKVTEKGKDVELRCDPISGHTALYWYRQSLGQGLEFLIYFQGNSAPDKSGLPSDRFSAERTGGSVSTLTIQRTQQEDSAVYLCASSLYTGANTEAFFGQGTRLTVV.

A note on this clone: In the same sample, other DNA sequences code for this CDR3. V is TRBV28 and J is TRBJ1-3; D remains ambiguous. Trimming pared 4 bases from V and 4 bases from J, leaving 2 bases between. This CDR3 region has 11 residues. The germline gives CDR1 MDHEN, CDR2 SYDVKM. This CDR3 reads CASSSGNTIYF. Written as DNA, the CDR3 is TGTGCCAGCAGTTCGGGAAACACCATATATTTT.

This chain joins TRBV28 and TRBJ1-5; possibly TRBD1 for D (6 bases). Trimming stripped 2 bases from V and 0 bases from J, with 14 bases between. This CDR3 has 17 residues. CDR1 is MDHEN and CDR2 is SYDVKM in the germline V gene. CDR3 sequence reads: CASSLRGDKFSNQPQHF. The CDR3 nucleotides are TGTGCCAGCAGTTTAAGGGGGGACAAGTTTAGCAATCAGCCCCAGCATTTT.

The chain joins TRBV9 to TRBJ2-7; D may be TRBD1 (5 bases). Germline CDR1 reads SGDLS; CDR2 reads YYNGEE. V lost 4 bases and J 1 base, leaving 12 bases between the germline ends. The CDR3 has 14 amino acids. In DNA, the CDR3 is TGTGCCAGCAGCCCGTATGGACAATCCTACGAGCAGTACTTC. Residues: CASSPYGQSYEQYF.

V usage is TRBV15 and J usage is TRBJ2-5, with 7 bases that match TRBD1. The CDR3 consists of 16 residues. Trimming cost V 1 base and J 3 bases; bases outside gene matches: 8. The V gene's germline CDR1 is LNHNV and CDR2 YYDKDF (reference sequence). The CDR3 region has the DNA TGTGCCACCAGCAGAGCCGAGGGGGCCCGAGAAGAGACCCAGTACTTC. Translation: CATSRAEGAREETQYF.

This sequence joins TRBV5-1 and TRBJ2-1; D remains ambiguous. The CDR3 length is 13 residues. Trimming took 1 base from V and 9 from J, leaving 11 bases between them. Looked up from germline, CDR1 is SGHRS and CDR2 is YFSETQ. CDR3 region: CASSLITAGEQFF. In DNA, the CDR3 is TGCGCCAGCAGCTTGATCACAGCCGGTGAGCAGTTCTTC.

With respect to this clone: At the DNA level, this CDR3 is encoded by other sequences in the same sample as well. The chain has TRBV2 and TRBJ2-2, with D perhaps TRBD1 (5 bases). Germline assignment: CDR1 SNHLY and CDR2 FYNNEI. This CDR3 is built from 14 residues. V was cut by 6 bases and J by 4 bases, with 12 bases left in between. The CDR3 nucleotides read TGTGCCAGCAGCGAGACAGAGGCCACCGGGGAGCTGTTTTTT. As protein: CASSETEATGELFF.